Below are 3 T cell receptor beta chains sequenced from a single sample in a study of CD8+ T cells in alopecia areata (dated by TCRdb to the late 2010s). The library was obtained by the immunoSEQ multiplex PCR assay. To provide template for TCR sequencing, every sample had RNA extracted and reverse transcribed into cDNA. Entries here come from immuneACCESS through TCRdb and include only in-frame sequences with V and J called. Some clones fail to appear in such tables; in the studies checked, an unresolved V gene covers under half of the shortfall, and the cause of the remainder is unknown. The table notes roughly 260,000 clones here, none of them singletons. Jointly, the top ten make up more than 0.95% of the sample. Cells from pooled mouse cutaneous lymph nodes were stained for CD4, CD8alpha, NKG2D, NKG2ACE and other markers and then sorted on a BD Influx. Sequencing used CD4+ T cells sorted from a lymph node. The receptors come from a C3H/HeJ mouse with alopecia areata. Mice of this strain bear MHC haplotype H2-k.

About this clone itself: Genes and germline are mouse. The missing CDR3 end, 4 residues past where the read stops, is filled in from the germline J gene. This chain joins TRBV31 and TRBJ2-3, with TRBD2 matching 11 bases. The junction had 3 bases not matched to a gene; V was cut back by 1 base and J by 3 bases. The CDR3 runs to 15 residues. The V gene's germline CDR1 is GKSSPN and CDR2 SITVG. The CDR3 protein is CAWSPTGGAAETLYF. The CDR3 bases that were read are TGTGCCTGGAGTCCCACTGGGGGGGCCGCAGAA.

In its sample, this clone was seen a few times. Gene names refer to mouse genes. The observed sequence ends 3 residues before the CDR3 terminus, with the missing tail filled in from the germline J gene. In the same sample, other DNA sequences code for this CDR3. The chain couples TRBV1 to TRBJ1-6; D unclear. TRBJ1-6 carries the ORF label, with uncertain function. The V and J ends lost 3 bases and 0 bases respectively, with 6 bases between them. The CDR3 has 15 amino acids. The germline V gene has CDR1 NSQYPW and CDR2 LRSPGD (reference sequence). The part of the CDR3 DNA that was read is TGCACCTGCAGTGCTCAGGATTCCTATAATTCGCCC. Amino acids: CTCSAQDSYNSP. The full-length CDR3 reads as CTCSAQDSYNSPLYF.

Regarding this clone: Genes and germline are mouse. The CDR3 sequence: CAWSPQGQGGSPLYF. Incomplete CDR3 DNA: TGTGCCTGGAGTCCGCAGGGACAGGGTGGTTCGCCC. The J gene is TRBJ1-6, the V gene TRBV31; 9 nucleotides align to TRBD1. The CDR3 extends 3 residues past the end of the read, so its final part is completed from the germline J gene. TRBJ1-6 is sorted into the ORF group, with uncertain function. Germline V gives CDR1 GKSSPN, CDR2 SITVG. The trim removed 1 base at V and 9 bases at J, leaving 7 bases unmatched. This CDR3 has 15 residues.